This T cell receptor (beta chain) was profiled in a study of vaccination and CD4 T cells after COVID-19 (dated by TCRdb to the early 2020s). Looking at the study overall: The convalescent cohort included six males and four females, with two Hispanic individuals, seven Caucasians, two Asians and one multiracial person. Control cultures used a CEFX viral epitope pool as positive control, an HIV-1 Nef peptide pool as negative control, or no peptide. Participants received two doses of either the Pfizer-BioNTech BNT162b2 vaccine (n=8) or the Moderna mRNA-1273 vaccine (n=2). At the TCR clonotype level, an earlier paper using these donors assessed memory CD4+ T cell crossreactivity between SARS-CoV-2 and common cold coronavirus spike proteins. Post-vaccine blood samples were collected a median of approximately 68 days after the second vaccine dose, ranging from about 13 to 241 days. Overlapping spike peptide pools from SARS-CoV-2 and from the common cold coronaviruses HCoV-NL63, HCoV-OC43 and HCoV-229E were used as culture stimuli. The spike-specific CD4+ TCR repertoire was compared before and after mRNA vaccination in over nine COVID-19 convalescent patients and a handful of infection-naive healthy vaccine recipients. Post-COVID blood samples from convalescent patients were collected a median of roughly 100 days after diagnosis, with a range of about 30 to 170 days.

Study-level results and caveats: The study included relatively few convalescent patients and did not analyze early timepoints after natural infection. In convalescent patients, a median about 86% of post-vaccine SARS-CoV-2-reactive clones were detected only after vaccination, and vaccine-specific priming was suggested by this finding. In convalescent patients, nearly all vaccine-specific clones (304 of 307) were found to be mono-reactive for SARS-CoV-2 spike rather than cross-reactive with common cold coronaviruses. The median count of SARS-CoV-2-reactive clonotypes went up from around 23 after infection to 35 to 40 after vaccination, although the change was not significant.

The library was generated by PCR. TCR sequencing of DNA from cultured CD4+ T cells used the Oncomine TCR Beta short-read assay at the Johns Hopkins FTIC core. Genomic DNA was extracted from the cultured CD4+ T cells with the QIAamp micro DNA kit. The Oncomine TCR Beta libraries from cultured CD4+ T cells were pooled using unique dual indexes and then sequenced on an Illumina iSeq 100. Processing in the source paper ran as follows. Non-productive sequences were filtered out, and CDR3s that did not start with C, did not end with F or W, or were shorter than 7 amino acids were discarded. Antigen-specific clonotypes were identified using the MANAFEST web application through comparison of peptide-stimulated wells with reference and other culture wells. For a clone to be called positive, the clone needed an FDR below 0.05, an odds ratio above 5, and a productive frequency above 0.1% in at least two of three replicate wells. Cross-reactive clonotypes were defined as significantly expanded in both SARS-CoV-2 spike wells and at least one common cold coronavirus spike condition. CDR3 homology was assessed with Levenshtein distances (stringdist) and unrooted phylogenetic trees (ape) in R version 3.6.1. The raw public data were reprocessed by TCRdb itself: fastp quality trimming at Q25, MiXCR clonotype calling, in-frame beta chains only. All rows with the same CDR3 protein become a single entry with the most common DNA and genes. For this entry, the V and J calls and clone size follow TCRdb and not the study's own pipeline. This sample is represented by roughly 710 distinct CDR3 sequences; 10% to 15% of them were singletons. About a third of the sample rests with the top ten.

The sample's treatment or condition, from its label and the paper: approximately 10-day PBMC culture with coronavirus spike peptide pools or control peptides (ViraFEST assay). CD4+ T cells from unexposed donors were collected before the COVID-19 pandemic (2011-2018). To expand antigen-specific T cells with peptide pools and then pick out the expanded clonotypes through TCR sequencing, the study relied on the ViraFEST assay. PBMCs were cultured at two million per well in IMDM supplemented with roughly 5% human AB serum and around 10 IU/ml IL-2, with 9.5 to 10 ug/ml peptide pools added. Half of the culture medium was replaced with fresh IL-2-containing medium on days 3 and 7. After nine to eleven days of culture, CD4+ T cells were isolated by negative selection with the EasySep CD4+ T cell isolation kit. As far as cell numbers permitted, CD4+ T cells from unexposed donors were tested for reactivity against SARS-CoV-2 S and N as well as four spike pools from common cold coronaviruses. PBMCs were separated from whole blood using Ficoll-Paque Plus gradient centrifugation and then either used fresh or cryopreserved at -140C. Each culture condition was generally run in triplicate wells. Leukapheresis product for the unexposed donors was purchased commercially.

Reading the germline V gene gives CDR1 SGHAT and CDR2 FQNNGV. The junction shows trimming of 5 bases on V and 2 bases on J, and the gene matches do not reach 2 bases of it. Counted from cysteine to phenylalanine, this CDR3 has 13 amino acids. The DNA shown is the 39-base CDR3, in frame from base 1. As a fraction of the sample, this clonotype is medium-sized (0.01 to 0.1%). What antigen it recognizes has not been identified. Base quality data are lacking; no much larger clone is found one base away. Sequenced sample: CD4+ T cells from blood, cultured in vitro. This sequence was found in a human donor in good health. Recombination connected TRBV11-2 to TRBJ1-2; 7 bases in between match TRBD1. CDR3 protein: CASSPDRNYGYTF. The nucleotide sequence reads TGTGCCAGCAGCCCGGACAGGAACTATGGCTACACCTTC. The reference TRBV11-2 and TRBJ1-2 proteins fill in what lies around the CDR3, so the full variable domain reads EAGVAQSPRYKIIEKRQSVAFWCNPISGHATLYWYQQILGQGPKLLIQFQNNGVVDDSQLPKDRFSAERLKGVDSTLKIQPAKLEDSAVYLCASSPDRNYGYTFGSGTRLTVV.